The clone carrying this TCR beta chain was found many times. Its antigen is as yet unknown. The germline V gene encodes CDR1 SGHTA and CDR2 FQGTGA. The CDR3 contains 14 residues. Trimming shortened V by 2 bases and J by 2 bases, and 10 bases separated the two germline ends. This record belongs to a study of T cell repertoires in cytomegalovirus infection. The overall study: Evidence of both CMV infection and a matching HLA type came from public TCR beta signatures. Overall study findings and caveats: Cumulative public TCR beta family frequency identified CMV carriers with the relevant HLA. HLA-C-restricted TCR beta clonotypes specific for CMV led the ex vivo response.

TCRdb processed the reads anew with MiXCR; each CDR3 protein has one entry. Of hundreds of thousands of distinct CDR3 sequences listed, approximately 40% are singletons. Sequenced: PBMCs. This TCR was recovered from a human donor in good health (CMV status not recorded). Some clones in this sample may be carry-over from other donors' samples. The gene calls are TRBV7-3 and TRBJ2-7; D is undetermined. This CDR3 is CASSLRAGPYEQYF. In nucleotides, the CDR3 is TGTGCCAGCAGCTTACGAGCAGGACCCTACGAGCAGTACTTC.